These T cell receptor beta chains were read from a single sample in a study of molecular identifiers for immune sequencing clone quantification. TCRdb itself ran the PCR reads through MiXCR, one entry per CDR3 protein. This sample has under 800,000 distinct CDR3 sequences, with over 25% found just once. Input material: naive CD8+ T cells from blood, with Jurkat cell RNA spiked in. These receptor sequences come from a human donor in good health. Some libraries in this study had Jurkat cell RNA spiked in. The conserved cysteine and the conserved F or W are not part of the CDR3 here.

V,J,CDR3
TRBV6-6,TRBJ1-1,ATASGSTEAF
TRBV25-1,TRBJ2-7,ASSDFYEQY
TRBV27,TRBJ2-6,ASSLLLGLGANVLT
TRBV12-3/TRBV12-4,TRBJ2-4,ASSLGDKNIQY
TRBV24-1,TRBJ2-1,ATSDKRGIYNEQF
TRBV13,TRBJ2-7,ASSPTGLAGVGEQY
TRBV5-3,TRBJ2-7,ASILGGPSHFEQY
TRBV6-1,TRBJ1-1,ASSEWGRNTEAF
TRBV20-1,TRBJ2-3,SARQPRAGVAWDTQY
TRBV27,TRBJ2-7,ASSLRSPYEQY
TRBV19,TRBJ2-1,ASSSFGLAGGEQF
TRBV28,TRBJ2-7,ASRRTGWVEQY
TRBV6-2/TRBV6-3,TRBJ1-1,ASGARGPSWTEAF
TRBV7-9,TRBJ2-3,ASGAGGPNTQY
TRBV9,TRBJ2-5,ASSVNGVEGETQY
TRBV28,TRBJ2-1,ASSPQTSPLEQF
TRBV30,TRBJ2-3,AWQLAGGPADTQY
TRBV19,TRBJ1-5,ASSTTTRGQQPQH